A selection of T cell receptor beta chains follows, all from one sample in a study of T cells in localized non-small cell lung cancer. The repertoire was sequenced with immunoSEQ multiplex PCR; TCRdb's copy has only in-frame clones and lacks some. The sample records 25,000 or so clones, roughly 88% being singletons. Source: PBMCs, taken before any cancer treatment. The receptors come from a man between 40 and 70 years old with stage II lung adenocarcinoma. CDR3s include the opening cysteine and the closing phenylalanine or tryptophan. The D gene is left open where the match is weak. Size is stated for part of the rows, as once, few or many counts, or as a class when the clone is expanded.

size: few; V: TRBV11-2; J: TRBJ2-7; D: .; DNA: TGTGCCAGCAGCACCGCGAGCGGCGGCTACGAGCAGTACTTC; CDR3: CASSTASGGYEQYF
size: few; V: TRBV10-3; J: TRBJ1-2; D: .; DNA: TGTGCCACCCGGGGGGCTGTTAACTATGGCTACACCTTC; CDR3: CATRGAVNYGYTF
size: .; V: TRBV7-2; J: TRBJ2-7; D: TRBD2; DNA: TGTGCCAGCAGCCTAGGGGCGGGGAGGGACGGCGAGCAGTACTTC; CDR3: CASSLGAGRDGEQYF
size: .; V: TRBV2; J: TRBJ2-1; D: TRBD2; DNA: TGTGCCAGCAGGATTTCCGGGACTAGCGGGAGCGATGAGCAGTTCTTC; CDR3: CASRISGTSGSDEQFF
size: .; V: TRBV13; J: TRBJ1-1; D: .; DNA: TGTGCCAGCAGCTTAGACGGACCTGACACTGAAGCTTTCTTT; CDR3: CASSLDGPDTEAFF
size: .; V: TRBV7-9; J: TRBJ1-2; D: .; DNA: TGTGCCAGCAGGAGGGACACCGCTAACTATGGCTACACCTTC; CDR3: CASRRDTANYGYTF
size: .; V: TRBV27; J: TRBJ2-7; D: TRBD2; DNA: TGTGCCAGCAGTCCCGGGACTAGCCTCTCTGCCGCCGAGCAGTACTTC; CDR3: CASSPGTSLSAAEQYF
size: .; V: TRBV9; J: TRBJ1-5; D: TRBD1; DNA: TGTGCCAGCAGCGCCGACAGGGGAGGGCAGCCCCAGCATTTT; CDR3: CASSADRGGQPQHF
size: .; V: TRBV5-8; J: TRBJ2-3; D: .; DNA: TGTGCCAGCAGCCCCTCCGGCACAGATACGCAGTATTTT; CDR3: CASSPSGTDTQYF
size: .; V: TRBV9; J: TRBJ2-2; D: .; DNA: TGTGCCAGCAGCGTAGGAAGCGTGAACACCGGGGAGCTGTTTTTT; CDR3: CASSVGSVNTGELFF
size: .; V: TRBV5-1; J: TRBJ2-5; D: .; DNA: TGCGCCAGCAGCTTGGAAGAGACCCAGTACTTC; CDR3: CASSLEETQYF
size: .; V: TRBV2; J: TRBJ2-1; D: .; DNA: TGTGCCAGCAGTGTAGGGCAGGTCCCCTACAATGAGCAGTTCTTC; CDR3: CASSVGQVPYNEQFF
size: .; V: TRBV5-6; J: TRBJ2-3; D: .; DNA: TGTGCCAGCAGCCTCCTGGGAAGGAGCGATACGCAGTATTTT; CDR3: CASSLLGRSDTQYF
size: few; V: TRBV5-1; J: TRBJ1-3; D: .; DNA: TGCGCCAGCAGCTTGGGACCGGACTCTGGAAACACCATATATTTT; CDR3: CASSLGPDSGNTIYF
size: .; V: TRBV28; J: TRBJ1-1; D: TRBD1; DNA: TGTGCCAGCAGTTTGGGGGGGACAGGAGGCACTGAAGCTTTCTTT; CDR3: CASSLGGTGGTEAFF
size: .; V: TRBV5-6; J: TRBJ2-5; D: TRBD1; DNA: TGTGCCAGCAGCTTTTACAGGGGGACCCACCAAGAGACCCAGTACTTC; CDR3: CASSFYRGTHQETQYF
size: .; V: TRBV5-6; J: TRBJ1-6; D: .; DNA: TGTGCCAGCAGCGGAGAAGGCTCCTATAATTCACCCCTCCACTTT; CDR3: CASSGEGSYNSPLHF
size: .; V: TRBV4-3; J: TRBJ2-3; D: .; DNA: TGCGCCAGCAGCCAGTTGTGGGGTAGCACAGATACGCAGTATTTT; CDR3: CASSQLWGSTDTQYF
size: .; V: TRBV11-3; J: TRBJ2-1; D: TRBD2; DNA: TGTGCCAGCAGCAACCCTAGCGGGAGAGGATCCTACAATGAGCAGTTCTTC; CDR3: CASSNPSGRGSYNEQFF
size: once; V: TRBV6-5; J: TRBJ1-1; D: .; DNA: TGTGCCAGCAGAGACACCAAGAACACTGAAGCTTTCTTT; CDR3: CASRDTKNTEAFF
size: .; V: TRBV29-1; J: TRBJ1-2; D: .; DNA: TGCAGCGTTGAAAAGGGGAGTTCTAACTATGGCTACACCTTC; CDR3: CSVEKGSSNYGYTF
size: .; V: TRBV7-8; J: TRBJ2-5; D: .; DNA: TGTGCCAGCAGCTTAGTACGGGGGGAGACCCAGTACTTC; CDR3: CASSLVRGETQYF
size: few; V: TRBV7-9; J: TRBJ2-1; D: TRBD1; DNA: TGTGCCAGCAGCTGGACAGGGGGCGACTACAATGAGCAGTTCTTC; CDR3: CASSWTGGDYNEQFF
size: once; V: TRBV11-3; J: TRBJ2-3; D: .; DNA: TGTGCCAGCAGCTTAGGTGACACAGATACGCAGTATTTT; CDR3: CASSLGDTDTQYF
size: .; V: TRBV9; J: TRBJ2-7; D: .; DNA: TGTGCCAGCAGCGTAGGGGACGGCTATAGCCAGCCCTACGAGCAGTACTTC; CDR3: CASSVGDGYSQPYEQYF
size: .; V: TRBV6-5; J: TRBJ2-1; D: TRBD1; DNA: TGTGCCAGCAGTTACTCCTCAGGACAGGCCAACAATGAGCAGTTCTTC; CDR3: CASSYSSGQANNEQFF
size: .; V: TRBV5-1; J: TRBJ2-1; D: .; DNA: TGCGCCAGCAGCTGGGGGCGGGGCACGGACAATGAGCAGTTCTTC; CDR3: CASSWGRGTDNEQFF
size: .; V: TRBV28; J: TRBJ1-1; D: .; DNA: TGTGCCAGCAGTTCGGCGGGACCGCTGAACACTGAAGCTTTCTTT; CDR3: CASSSAGPLNTEAFF
size: once; V: TRBV11-3; J: TRBJ2-1; D: TRBD2; DNA: TGTGCCAGCAGCCCGCCGGGACTAGCGGACAATGAGCAGTTCTTC; CDR3: CASSPPGLADNEQFF
size: .; V: TRBV7-2; J: TRBJ2-5; D: .; DNA: TGTGCCAGCAGCCCCCGGGACGGCCAAGAGACCCAGTACTTC; CDR3: CASSPRDGQETQYF
size: .; V: TRBV7-8; J: TRBJ1-4; D: .; DNA: TGTGCCAGCAGCGCGAGAGCGTCGTCAACTAATGAAAAACTGTTTTTT; CDR3: CASSARASSTNEKLFF
size: .; V: TRBV5-1; J: TRBJ2-5; D: .; DNA: TGCGCCAGCAGCTTGCGAGTCCAAGAGACCCAGTACTTC; CDR3: CASSLRVQETQYF
size: .; V: TRBV27; J: TRBJ2-3; D: TRBD1; DNA: TGTGCCAGCAGTTTTTCCGGGACAGGGCTATTACGAGATACGCAGTATTTT; CDR3: CASSFSGTGLLRDTQYF
size: .; V: TRBV30; J: TRBJ2-7; D: TRBD1; DNA: TGTGCCTGGAGTACCAGGGGGCCAGACGAGCAGTACTTC; CDR3: CAWSTRGPDEQYF
size: .; V: TRBV18; J: TRBJ1-2; D: .; DNA: TGTGCCAGCTCATCCGACACAGACTACACCTTC; CDR3: CASSSDTDYTF
size: .; V: TRBV6-5; J: TRBJ1-1; D: .; DNA: TGTGCCAGCAGTTATGGCGTGGGTAACACTGAAGCTTTCTTT; CDR3: CASSYGVGNTEAFF
size: .; V: TRBV29-1; J: TRBJ1-6; D: .; DNA: TGCAGCGTCTGTCAAGGGTATGGTTCACCCCTCCACTTT; CDR3: CSVCQGYGSPLHF
size: .; V: TRBV6-9; J: TRBJ2-2; D: TRBD1; DNA: TGTGCCAGCAGGAGAGCAGGGGGCACCGGGGAGCTGTTTTTT; CDR3: CASRRAGGTGELFF
size: .; V: TRBV7-2; J: TRBJ2-7; D: TRBD2; DNA: TGTGCCAGCAGCATGCTAGCGGGAGGGCCGAACGAGCAGTACTTC; CDR3: CASSMLAGGPNEQYF
size: .; V: TRBV7-2; J: TRBJ2-1; D: TRBD2; DNA: TGTGCCAGCAGCTTACCTCGGGGGGGCGAGGGCAATGAGCAGTTCTTC; CDR3: CASSLPRGGEGNEQFF
size: once; V: TRBV30; J: TRBJ2-2; D: .; DNA: TGTGCCTGGAGCGCTGACAGAGGAGGGACCACCGGGGAGCTGTTTTTT; CDR3: CAWSADRGGTTGELFF
size: once; V: TRBV6-5; J: TRBJ1-1; D: .; DNA: TGTGCCACTTTTGCGGGGGGAAGTACTGAAGCTTTCTTT; CDR3: CATFAGGSTEAFF
size: .; V: TRBV27; J: TRBJ2-7; D: .; DNA: TGTGCCAGCAGTTCAGTATGGGGCTACGGGCAGTACTTC; CDR3: CASSSVWGYGQYF
size: .; V: TRBV28; J: TRBJ1-1; D: .; DNA: TGTGCCAGCAGTTCGGGACAGAACACTGAAGCTTTCTTT; CDR3: CASSSGQNTEAFF
size: .; V: TRBV5-1; J: TRBJ2-7; D: TRBD2; DNA: TGCGCCAGCAGCTTGCGGCGGGAGGGGCCCTACGAGCAGTACTTC; CDR3: CASSLRREGPYEQYF
size: .; V: TRBV7-9; J: TRBJ1-1; D: TRBD1; DNA: TGTGCCAGCAGCCTGGGACAGGGCAAAACTGAAGCTTTCTTT; CDR3: CASSLGQGKTEAFF
size: .; V: TRBV18; J: TRBJ1-5; D: .; DNA: TGTGCCAGCTCACCCTCGAGTAGGCAGCCCCAGCATTTT; CDR3: CASSPSSRQPQHF
size: .; V: TRBV7-6; J: TRBJ1-1; D: .; DNA: TGTGCCAGCAGCGCGGACACGAACACTGAAGCTTTCTTT; CDR3: CASSADTNTEAFF
size: once; V: TRBV9; J: TRBJ2-4; D: TRBD1; DNA: TGTGCCAGCAGCGTAGGGGGAGGACAGGGTTTAAACATTCAGTACTTC; CDR3: CASSVGGGQGLNIQYF
size: .; V: TRBV7-8; J: TRBJ1-4; D: TRBD1; DNA: TGTGCCAGCAGCTCCTGGACAGGGGGAGGGGAAAAACTGTTTTTT; CDR3: CASSSWTGGGEKLFF